Ten or more counts support the clone carrying this T cell receptor (beta chain). This sample was included in a study of metastatic and nonmetastatic thyroid tumors. The wider study: Repertoires from blood and tumor or nodule tissue of malignant and benign thyroid patients were compared.

As handled by the study authors: To classify distant metastasis in papillary thyroid cancer, a model was built from CDR3 differences across clinicopathological groups. TCRdb re-called the PCR reads via MiXCR. Clone size and V and J calls follow TCRdb, not the original study. The repertoire consists of about 25,000 clones, with roughly a fifth occurring once and the leading ten covering roughly 7.8%. No patient received treatment before thyroid surgery. CDR1 is SGHRS and CDR2 is YFSETQ in the germline V gene. The CDR3 is 12 amino acids. The germline V and J ends were trimmed by 4 bases and 10 bases, with 14 bases remaining between them.

The chain joins TRBV5-1 to TRBJ1-1; TRBD1 might be the D (6 bases). Sequencing input: blood. The sequence came from a female donor with papillary thyroid cancer or a benign thyroid nodule (not recorded which). Some clones in this sample may be carry-over from other donors' samples. This chain's CDR3 is CASSQGAGVAFF. The CDR3 DNA follows: TGCGCCAGCAGCCAAGGAGCAGGGGTAGCTTTCTTT.